Presented here are 23 T cell receptor beta chains from one specimen sequenced in a study of T cell responses to AZD1222 COVID-19 vaccine. Profiled with immunoSEQ multiplex PCR; TCRdb holds only in-frame clones, not every one. The sample holds fewer than 85,000 clones, 87% seen once. Material: peripheral blood, obtained 28 days after the second AZD1222 dose. The receptors shown here come from an adult who received the AZD1222 COVID-19 vaccine.

This sequence joins TRBV6-5 and TRBJ1-4; possible D gene TRBD1, 5 bases. From germline, CDR1 is MNHEY and CDR2 SVGAGI. V lost 5 bases to trimming and J lost 7 bases, with 14 bases between them. The CDR3 is made up of 14 amino acids. In DNA, the CDR3 is TGTGCCAGCAGTCCGGGCGGGGGGAGTGAAAAACTGTTTTTT. Translated: CASSPGGGSEKLFF.

The genes are TRBV5-1 and TRBJ2-2; D gene unclear. This CDR3 comprises 12 residues. Looked up from germline, CDR1 is SGHRS and CDR2 is YFSETQ. Trimming stripped 3 bases from V and 8 bases from J, with 8 bases between. The CDR3 DNA follows: TGCGCCAGCAGCTCGGACGAAGGGGAGCTGTTTTTT. It is translated as CASSSDEGELFF.

On this clone: Different DNA sequences within this sample yield the same CDR3. The chain is built from TRBV6-5 and TRBJ1-5; 7 positions match TRBD1. Trimming at V came to 0 bases and at J to 4 bases, leaving 3 bases not matched to a gene. Germline CDR1 and CDR2: MNHEY and SVGAGI. CDR3 length: 15 residues. CDR3 nucleotide sequence: TGTGCCAGCAGTTACTCGAGCAGGGGGAATCAGCCCCAGCATTTT. Translated: CASSYSSRGNQPQHF.

This chain connects TRBV7-2 to TRBJ2-7, with D possibly matching TRBD2 (7 bases). From germline, CDR1 is SGHTA and CDR2 FQGNSA. This CDR3 has 17 amino acids. Trimming left V 4 bases short and J 0 bases short, with 19 bases between. CDR3 region: CASSSVGGAVNSYEQYF. CDR3 sequence (DNA): TGTGCCAGCAGCTCGGTGGGGGGGGCCGTTAACTCCTACGAGCAGTACTTC. The whole variable domain, remainder taken from reference TRBV7-2 and TRBJ2-7, is GAGVSQSPSNKVTEKGKDVELRCDPISGHTALYWYRQSLGQGLEFLIYFQGNSAPDKSGLPSDRFSAERTGGSVSTLTIQRTQQEDSAVYLCASSSVGGAVNSYEQYFGPGTRLTVT.

The chain employs TRBV3-1 (or the pseudogene TRBV3-2) and TRBJ2-3; the match to TRBD2 covers 11 bases. Germline lookup yields CDR1 LGHDT and CDR2 YNNKEL (reference sequence). The CDR3 consists of 16 residues. V gave up 2 bases and J gave up 4 bases; unmatched junction bases: 5. Here the CDR3 reads CASSQLLAGGADTQYF. Here the CDR3 DNA reads TGTGCCAGCAGCCAACTTCTAGCGGGAGGCGCAGATACGCAGTATTTT.

This chain connects TRBV6-1 to TRBJ1-1; TRBD1 might be the D (6 bases). The CDR3 runs to 13 residues. The germline V gene has CDR1 MNHNS and CDR2 SASEGT. V was clipped by 3 bases and J by 5 bases, with 10 bases between them. The CDR3 nucleotides are TGTGCCAGCAGTGAGCAGGGGACGACTGAAGCTTTCTTT. Protein sequence: CASSEQGTTEAFF.

This chain uses TRBV19 with TRBJ1-6, with D possibly matching TRBD1 (6 bases). The V end lost 2 bases, the J end lost 8 bases, and 13 bases lay between the germline ends. Germline V gene sequence: CDR1 LNHDA, CDR2 SQIVND (reference sequence). The CDR3 is 15 residues long. CDR3 nucleotide sequence: TGTGCCAGTAGTATAAATGGGGGCAGCGATTCACCCCTCCACTTT. Amino acids: CASSINGGSDSPLHF.

The V call is TRBV5-1, the J call TRBJ1-3; 7 bases align to TRBD1. The CDR3 covers 14 residues. J lost 6 bases, V lost 4 bases, and 7 bases had no gene match. Looked up from germline, CDR1 is SGHRS and CDR2 is YFSETQ. The CDR3 loop reads CASSLTGDSNTIYF. The CDR3 nucleotides read TGCGCCAGCAGCCTCACAGGGGACTCAAACACCATATATTTT.

V and J are TRBV6-5 and TRBJ2-1; 8 bases match TRBD2. Trimming took 2 bases from V and 2 from J; bases not matched to a gene: 2. There are 15 residues in the CDR3. Germline CDR1 MNHEY, CDR2 SVGAGI. The CDR3 region is CASSYRGLAYNEQFF. CDR3 bases: TGTGCCAGCAGTTACAGGGGACTAGCCTACAATGAGCAGTTCTTC.

This clone was detected only once. V is TRBV7-2 and J is TRBJ1-1; D unclear. Germline CDR1 and CDR2: SGHTA and FQGNSA. V was shortened by 6 bases and J by 0 bases, with 11 bases between the two germline ends. The CDR3 spans 14 residues. Written as DNA, the CDR3 is TGTGCCAGCAGACAGCGTCCCATGAACACTGAAGCTTTCTTT. Residues: CASRQRPMNTEAFF. The full variable domain, rest sourced from reference TRBV7-2 and TRBJ1-1, is GAGVSQSPSNKVTEKGKDVELRCDPISGHTALYWYRQSLGQGLEFLIYFQGNSAPDKSGLPSDRFSAERTGGSVSTLTIQRTQQEDSAVYLCASRQRPMNTEAFFGQGTRLTVV.

This clone showed up just once. The chain carries TRBV11-1 and TRBJ2-1; D uncertain. CDR1 is SGHAT, CDR2 FQDESV, per germline (reference sequence). Trimming cost V 2 bases and J 8 bases, with 4 bases left between them. The CDR3 runs to 11 residues. The CDR3 DNA is TGTGCCAGCAGCTTAATGGATGAGCAGTTCTTC. This translates into CASSLMDEQFF.

The chain uses TRBV7-8 and TRBJ2-5, with a tentative D call TRBD1 (6 bases). The germline CDR1 and CDR2 sequences are SGHVS and FQNEAQ. Trimming shortened V by 5 bases and J by 5 bases, and 18 bases separated the two germline ends. The CDR3 runs 15 residues. The CDR3 protein is CASSPGSRGSETQYF. The CDR3 coding sequence is TGTGCCAGCAGCCCGGGATCCAGGGGTAGTGAGACCCAGTACTTC.

This rearrangement joins TRBV27 to TRBJ2-7, with D unclear. V was shortened by 2 bases and J by 3 bases, with 11 bases between the two germline ends. Per germline, CDR1 MNHEY and CDR2 SMNVEV (reference sequence). The CDR3 is 14 amino acids. The CDR3, as DNA: TGTGCCAGCAGTTTAGGTACAGCTAGCTACGAGCAGTACTTC. It translates to CASSLGTASYEQYF.

V and J are TRBV21-1 and TRBJ1-3; the D call in the table, TRBD1, was not verified against the DNA. TRBV21-1 is a pseudogene. The CDR3 covers 16 residues. CDR3 sequence reads: CASTPGGTGARNTIYF. Written as DNA, the CDR3 is TGTGCCAGCACCCCGGGAGGGACAGGGGCCAGAAACACCATATATTTT.

The J gene is TRBJ1-1, the V gene TRBV3-1 (or the pseudogene TRBV3-2); D unclear. V shed 4 bases and J shed 3 bases, with 6 bases lying between them. The CDR3 is 12 residues long. Germline assignment: CDR1 LGHDT and CDR2 YNNKEL (reference sequence). CDR3 region: CASSLQDTEAFF. The CDR3 coding sequence is TGTGCCAGCAGCCTCCAGGACACTGAAGCTTTCTTT.

This clone has a single count. The chain uses TRBV5-5 and TRBJ2-7, with 11 bases fitting TRBD2. Germline CDR1 reads SGHKS; CDR2 reads YYEKEE (reference sequence). The ends lost 0 bases at V and 3 bases at J; junction bases unmatched: 8. This CDR3 spans 17 amino acids. In DNA, the CDR3 is TGTGCCAGCAGCTTGGGGACACTCGGGACTAGCGGCTACGAGCAGTACTTC. It codes for CASSLGTLGTSGYEQYF.

The CDR3 DNA follows: TGTGCCAGCAGCCTGCCTAATGAAAAACTGTTTTTT. Its translation: CASSLPNEKLFF. V is TRBV6-5 and J is TRBJ1-4; D remains unclear. Per germline, CDR1 MNHEY and CDR2 SVGAGI. The V end was cut by 6 bases, the J end by 3 bases, with 5 bases between. The CDR3 totals 12 residues.

The genes are TRBV29-1 and TRBJ1-2, with TRBD1 as a possible D gene (5 bases). V shed 8 bases and J shed 2 bases, with 12 bases lying between them. The CDR3 loop spans 12 amino acids. Germline values: CDR1 SQVTM, CDR2 ANQGSEA. CDR3 region: CSLREGNYGYTF. The CDR3 region has the DNA TGCAGCCTCAGGGAGGGGAACTATGGCTACACCTTC.

This chain links TRBV7-3 with TRBJ1-1; no definite D call. Trimming pared 6 bases from V and 1 base from J, leaving 6 bases between. In germline, CDR1 is SGHTA, CDR2 FQGTGA. The CDR3 has 12 amino acids. Here the CDR3 reads CASRSRNTEAFF. CDR3 nucleotides: TGTGCCAGCAGGTCCCGGAACACTGAAGCTTTCTTT.

The chain joins TRBV7-9 to TRBJ2-5; D remains unclear. The CDR3 covers 11 residues. Germline V lookup: CDR1 SEHNR, CDR2 FQNEAQ (reference sequence). The V end lost 9 bases, the J end lost 5 bases, and 10 bases lay between the germline ends. The CDR3 loop is CAREIGETQYF. CDR3 nucleotides: TGTGCCAGAGAGATCGGGGAGACCCAGTACTTC. The full variable domain, rest sourced from reference TRBV7-9 and TRBJ2-5, is DTGVSQNPRHKITKRGQNVTFRCDPISEHNRLYWYRQTLGQGPEFLTYFQNEAQLEKSRLLSDRFSAERPKGSFSTLEIQRTEQGDSAMYLCAREIGETQYFGPGTRLLVL.

This sequence joins TRBV18 and TRBJ1-6, with D uncertain. V lost 6 bases, J lost 8 bases, and 20 bases lay in between. CDR1 is KGHSH and CDR2 is LQKENI in the germline V gene. There are 16 residues in the CDR3. The CDR3 spells CASSLNADLVDSPLHF. The CDR3 coding sequence is TGTGCCAGCTCTCTTAATGCGGACTTGGTTGATTCACCCCTCCACTTT.

V is TRBV30 and J is TRBJ1-1; weak D call: TRBD1 (5 bases). The CDR3 totals 13 residues. The V gene's germline CDR1 is GTSNPN and CDR2 SVGIG (reference sequence). Trimming removed 0 bases at V and 5 bases at J, with 10 bases between. CDR3 nucleotide sequence: TGTGCCTGGAGTGTAATCAGGGAAACTGAAGCTTTCTTT. It translates to CAWSVIRETEAFF. The variable domain in full, with the rest retrieved from reference TRBV30 and TRBJ1-1, is SQTIHQWPATLVQPVGSPLSLECTVEGTSNPNLYWYRQAAGRGLQLLFYSVGIGQISSEVPQNLSASRPQDRQFILSSKKLLLSDSGFYLCAWSVIRETEAFFGQGTRLTVV.

The chain combines TRBV5-1 with TRBJ2-5, with a possible D match to TRBD1 (6 bases). This CDR3 is built from 16 residues. Germline V gene sequence: CDR1 SGHRS, CDR2 YFSETQ. V lost 0 bases to trimming and J lost 2 bases, with 14 bases between them. The CDR3: CASSLVQGRAQETQYF. In nucleotides, the CDR3 is TGCGCCAGCAGCTTGGTACAGGGAAGGGCACAAGAGACCCAGTACTTC.